The clone carrying this T cell receptor (beta chain) was seen repeatedly, ten times or more. The record originates from a study of T-cell reconstitution after alpha-beta-depleted transplantation in children. Preparation of the TCRbeta library involved a method that used unique molecular identifiers. TCRdb called the PCR reads again in MiXCR, with one record for every CDR3 protein. The data contain about 610,000 distinct CDR3 sequences, about 10% of them seen just once; the ten biggest clones take up about 4.2%. CDR3 size: 12 residues. V was cut by 10 bases and J by 3 bases, with 13 bases left in between. Per germline, CDR1 MNHEY and CDR2 SVGEGT.

This clonotype originated in a human donor who donated a stem cell graft to a child with acute myeloid leukemia. The source was PBMCs from the stem cell graft donor, collected from the stem cell graft. V and J are TRBV6-2 or TRBV6-3 and TRBJ2-7; a possible D gene is TRBD2 (5 bases). The CDR3 here is CATNKGVYEQYF. In nucleotides, the CDR3 is TGTGCCACCAATAAGGGAGTCTACGAGCAGTACTTC.